This TCR beta chain was recorded in a study of cytomegalovirus exposure and HLA in healthy donors. The table came from immunoSEQ multiplex PCR; TCRdb's copy has only in-frame clones and leaves some out. The sample lists about 110,000 clones; around 95% were seen once. The V and J ends lost 4 bases and 0 bases, in that order; junction bases with no gene match: 8. This CDR3 is built from 15 residues. From germline, CDR1 is SQVTM and CDR2 ANQGSEA. This sequence originates from a woman under 30 in good health and CMV-seronegative. This rearrangement joins TRBV29-1 to TRBJ1-1; 7 bases fit TRBD1. Sequencing used PBMCs. The CDR3 sequence is CSVVETGPLNTEAFF. The CDR3 DNA follows: TGCAGCGTTGTGGAGACAGGGCCACTGAACACTGAAGCTTTCTTT.